The 31 T cell receptor beta chains presented below share a single source sample, sequenced in a study of shared clonotypes between healthy human individuals. The repertoire was sequenced with immunoSEQ multiplex PCR; TCRdb's copy has only in-frame clones and lacks some. The sample yields fewer than 1.4 million clones, 70% to 80% seen once. The specimen was memory CD4+ T cells from PBMCs. Subset: CD45RA-negative fraction. The receptors were sampled from a man aged 18-30 years in good health. Some clones in this sample may be carry-over from other donors' samples.

CDR3 sequence reads: CSANGIHEQFF. The DNA for the CDR3 is TGCAGTGCTAACGGGATCCATGAGCAGTTCTTC. The chain carries TRBV20-1 and TRBJ2-1; possibly TRBD2 for D (5 bases). The CDR3 contains 11 residues. Germline CDR1 is DFQATT and CDR2 is SNEGSKA (reference sequence). The V end was cut by 4 bases, the J end by 8 bases, with 9 bases between.

The chain couples TRBV7-8 to TRBJ2-5, with TRBD1 identical over 12 bases. Trimming removed 5 bases from V and 5 bases from J; junction bases left unmatched: 9. This CDR3 is 16 amino acids long. The germline CDR1 and CDR2 sequences are SGHVS and FQNEAQ. CDR3 bases: TGTGCCAGCAGCGGACGACGGGACAGGGGGCATGAGACCCAGTACTTC. Protein sequence: CASSGRRDRGHETQYF.

As concerns this clone: It may be a read error: a sequence one base away is much more abundant. Other nucleotide sequences from this sample produce the same CDR3. The chain carries TRBV6-1 and TRBJ2-7, with TRBD1 matching over 8 bases. Germline V lookup: CDR1 MNHNS, CDR2 SASEGT. Trimming cost V 6 bases and J 13 bases; bases outside gene matches: 14. This CDR3 has 13 amino acids. This CDR3 is CASSADRGWGQYF. Written as DNA, the CDR3 is TGTGCCAGCAGCGCCGACAGGGGATGGGGTCAATACTTC.

This rearrangement joins TRBV29-1 to TRBJ2-5; a weak D match, TRBD2 (6 bases). Judging by the DNA end, TRBJ2-7 fits better; the J call may be wrong. CDR1 is SQVTM and CDR2 is ANQGSEA in the germline V gene. This CDR3 has 13 amino acids. CDR3 protein: CSHSRGIGYEQYF. CDR3 nucleotides: TGCAGCCATTCTCGGGGGATAGGCTACGAGCAGTACTTC.

The chain recombines TRBV5-1 with TRBJ1-3; TRBD1 matches at 9 bases. The CDR3 runs to 14 residues. Germline CDR1 and CDR2: SGHRS and YFSETQ. V shed 4 bases, J shed 4 bases, and the junction held 3 bases outside the gene matches. In nucleotides, the CDR3 is TGCGCCAGCAGCGATGGGACAGGGGGAAACACCATATATTTT. Protein product: CASSDGTGGNTIYF.

The CDR3 sequence is CASRGVLNQPQHF. CDR3 nucleotides: TGTGCCAGCAGGGGGGTTCTCAATCAGCCCCAGCATTTT. This chain links TRBV25-1 with TRBJ1-5; possible D gene TRBD1, 5 bases. The CDR3 loop spans 13 amino acids. CDR1 and CDR2 (germline): MGHDK, SYGVNS. V was cut by 6 bases and J by 3 bases, with 9 bases left in between.

The chain links TRBV6-1 to TRBJ1-1; D not resolved. V shed 1 base and J shed 0 bases, with 15 bases lying between them. The germline V gene has CDR1 MNHNS and CDR2 SASEGT. The CDR3 is 17 residues long. The DNA of the CDR3 is TGTGCCAGCAGTGAAGTCTTTGACCTGTGGATGAACACTGAAGCTTTCTTT. Amino acids: CASSEVFDLWMNTEAFF.

The genes are TRBV10-3 and TRBJ1-6, with 7 bases aligning to TRBD1. Germline V gene data show CDR1 as ENHRY and CDR2 as SYGVKD. J was trimmed by 6 bases and V by 8 bases; bases with no gene match: 4. This CDR3 comprises 13 residues. The CDR3 here is CAIHGQANSPLHF. In DNA form, the CDR3 reads TGTGCCATCCACGGACAGGCTAATTCACCCCTCCACTTT.

The chain has TRBV15 and TRBJ1-3; D unclear. CDR3 length: 14 residues. The V and J ends lost 0 bases and 4 bases respectively, with 7 bases between them. From germline, CDR1 is LNHNV and CDR2 YYDKDF (reference sequence). The CDR3 DNA sequence: TGTGCCACCAGCAGAGACCCACGAGGAAACACCATATATTTT. Its protein product is CATSRDPRGNTIYF.

This rearrangement joins TRBV28 to TRBJ1-1; 8 bases agree with TRBD1. V gave up 2 bases and J gave up 10 bases; unmatched junction bases: 12. This CDR3 comprises 15 residues. Germline loops: CDR1 MDHEN, CDR2 SYDVKM. CDR3 bases: TGTGCCAGCAGTTTAGGATCCTCCGGGACAGGTGCAGCTTTCTTT. Encoded protein: CASSLGSSGTGAAFF.

The gene calls are TRBV25-1 and TRBJ2-2; 8 bases match TRBD2. Germline V gene lookup returns CDR1 MGHDK and CDR2 SYGVNS. CDR3 size: 16 residues. The J segment lost 3 bases and the V segment lost 4 bases, leaving 7 bases of the junction unmatched. Written as DNA, the CDR3 is TGTGCCAGCAGTGGTCCGGGGGGGCGTCACACCGGGGAGCTGTTTTTT. Encoded protein: CASSGPGGRHTGELFF.

The chain joins TRBV7-2 to TRBJ2-7; D gene unclear. The CDR3 is 16 amino acids. Germline lookup yields CDR1 SGHTA and CDR2 FQGNSA. V was shortened by 0 bases and J by 5 bases, with 17 bases between the two germline ends. CDR3 residues: CASSLAVRGPGHEQYF. In DNA, the CDR3 is TGTGCCAGCAGCTTAGCCGTTCGCGGCCCCGGTCACGAGCAGTACTTC.

This sequence joins TRBV4-1 and TRBJ2-7; D gene ambiguous. V was cut by 3 bases and J by 4 bases, with 16 bases left in between. There are 15 residues in the CDR3. Germline V gene lookup returns CDR1 MGHRA and CDR2 YSYEKL. DNA of the CDR3: TGCGCCAGCAGCCACCCGGGCATACTAACTTACGAGCAGTACTTC. As protein: CASSHPGILTYEQYF.

This clone was detected only once. The chain links TRBV5-1 to TRBJ1-6, with D perhaps TRBD1 (6 bases). The CDR3 contains 14 residues. The germline CDR1 and CDR2 sequences are SGHRS and YFSETQ. Trimming took off 4 bases at V and 6 bases at J, with 11 bases between the two ends. The CDR3 is CASSATGLNSPLHF. The CDR3 bases are TGCGCCAGCAGCGCGACAGGACTTAATTCACCCCTCCACTTT.

On this clone itself: Mismatch with germline at one junction end may stem from a read error. The sample contains more than one DNA sequence encoding this CDR3. This chain joins TRBV30 and TRBJ1-1; no clear D gene. CDR1 GTSNPN and CDR2 SVGIG come from the germline V gene (reference sequence). The CDR3 is made up of 11 amino acids. CDR3 amino acids: CAWTDGSKAFF. The CDR3 DNA follows: TGTGCCTGGACCGACGGCTCCAAAGCCTTCTTT.

V gene TRBV5-6 combines with J gene TRBJ1-1; no reliable D call. CDR3 size: 15 residues. Germline V gene data show CDR1 as SGHDT and CDR2 as YYEEEE. V lost 4 bases and J 0 bases, leaving 13 bases between the germline ends. Here the CDR3 DNA reads TGTGCCAGCAGCCTCCGACGGGTGATGAACACTGAAGCTTTCTTT. It codes for CASSLRRVMNTEAFF.

The chain has TRBV27 and TRBJ1-1; 8 bases line up with TRBD1. Per the germline V gene, CDR1 is MNHEY and CDR2 is SMNVEV (reference sequence). This CDR3 has 14 residues. V trimming: 6 bases; J trimming: 0 bases; junction bases outside the gene matches: 3. The CDR3 protein is CASRRQGLNTEAFF. The CDR3 nucleotides read TGTGCCAGCAGAAGACAGGGGTTGAACACTGAAGCTTTCTTT.

The chain carries TRBV7-3 and TRBJ2-3; D remains ambiguous. V gave up 5 bases and J gave up 4 bases, with 16 bases separating them. This CDR3 is built from 15 residues. The V gene's germline CDR1 is SGHTA and CDR2 FQGTGA. CDR3 nucleotides: TGTGCCAGCAGCCCCTGGGGTAGCACCCCAGATACGCAGTATTTT. It is translated as CASSPWGSTPDTQYF. Using reference TRBV7-3 and TRBJ2-3 for the parts outside the CDR3, the full variable domain is GAGVSQTPSNKVTEKGKYVELRCDPISGHTALYWYRQSLGQGPEFLIYFQGTGAADDSGLPNDRFFAVRPEGSVSTLKIQRTERGDSAVYLCASSPWGSTPDTQYFGPGTRLTVL.

Note on this clone: This may be a read error, as it is one base from a much larger clone. At the DNA level, this CDR3 is encoded by other sequences in the same sample as well. This rearrangement joins TRBV28 to TRBJ1-5; 9 bases line up with TRBD1. Per the germline V gene, CDR1 is MDHEN and CDR2 is SYDVKM. The V and J ends lost 5 bases and 4 bases, in that order; junction bases with no gene match: 9. CDR3 length: 16 residues. CDR3 loop: CASSLSGTGSNQPQHF. CDR3 coding DNA: TGTGCCAGCAGTCTAAGTGGGACAGGGAGTAATCAGCCCCAGCATTTT. Looking up the rest from reference TRBV28 and TRBJ1-5 gives the full variable domain: DVKVTQSSRYLVKRTGEKVFLECVQDMDHENMFWYRQDPGLGLRLIYFSYDVKMKEKGDIPEGYSVSREKKERFSLILESASTNQTSMYLCASSLSGTGSNQPQHFGDGTRLSIL.

The chain uses TRBV6-6 and TRBJ2-2; D ambiguous. Deletions cut 2 bases from V and 6 bases from J, with 13 bases between. CDR3 length: 15 amino acids. Germline values: CDR1 MNHNY, CDR2 SVGAGI (reference sequence). This CDR3 reads CASSYDRLEAGELFF. In nucleotides, the CDR3 is TGTGCCAGCAGTTACGACCGTTTGGAAGCCGGGGAGCTGTTTTTT.

Only a few counts were recorded for this clone. This chain uses TRBV5-1 with TRBJ2-7; 14 bases fit TRBD2. J gave up 5 bases and V 1 base, and 11 bases lay outside the gene matches. The CDR3 consists of 18 residues. The germline V gene has CDR1 SGHRS and CDR2 YFSETQ. In nucleotides, the CDR3 is TGCGCCAGCAGCTTGCGCATCGGGACTAGCGGGAGCGTCCACGAGCAGTACTTC. This sequence encodes CASSLRIGTSGSVHEQYF.

This rearrangement joins TRBV9 to TRBJ2-2; TRBD2 agrees at 7 bases. With 1 base clipped from V and 1 base from J, the junction kept 4 bases outside the gene matches. CDR1 and CDR2 from the germline V gene are SGDLS and YYNGEE. This CDR3 comprises 16 residues. The CDR3: CASSVQSGVNTGELFF. CDR3 in DNA: TGTGCCAGCAGCGTACAAAGCGGGGTGAACACCGGGGAGCTGTTTTTT. The full variable domain, with the rest looked up from reference TRBV9 and TRBJ2-2, is DSGVTQTPKHLITATGQRVTLRCSPRSGDLSVYWYQQSLDQGLQFLIQYYNGEERAKGNILERFSAQQFPDLHSELNLSSLELGDSALYFCASSVQSGVNTGELFFGEGSRLTVL.

The chain employs TRBV6-6 and TRBJ2-3, with a tentative D call TRBD1 (5 bases). V dropped 0 bases and J dropped 2 bases, with 12 bases sitting between them. From germline, CDR1 is MNHNY and CDR2 SVGAGI (reference sequence). This CDR3 is built from 16 residues. This CDR3 is CASSYSYRRVTDTQYF. The CDR3 nucleotides read TGTGCCAGCAGTTACTCTTACAGGCGAGTCACAGATACGCAGTATTTT.

The rearrangement joins TRBV10-3 to TRBJ2-1; TRBD2 is a possible D gene (5 bases). The V and J ends lost 0 bases and 3 bases respectively, with 9 bases between them. The CDR3 contains 15 residues. Per germline, CDR1 ENHRY and CDR2 SYGVKD. The CDR3 loop is CAISESPRGYNEQFF. The CDR3 DNA reads as TGTGCCATCAGTGAGTCACCCCGGGGCTACAATGAGCAGTTCTTC.

This chain connects TRBV5-1 to TRBJ2-3; tentatively, D is TRBD2 (6 bases). Germline V gene lookup returns CDR1 SGHRS and CDR2 YFSETQ. V shed 3 bases and J shed 0 bases, with 14 bases lying between them. CDR3 length: 16 amino acids. This chain's CDR3 is CASSSGLQDSTDTQYF. The CDR3 nucleotides read TGCGCCAGCAGCTCCGGACTACAAGATAGCACAGATACGCAGTATTTT.

CDR3 nucleotides: TGTGCCAGCAGTGAATTCTTATTAGCGGGCAAGCGCACCGGGGAGCTGTTTTTT. The encoded protein is CASSEFLLAGKRTGELFF. The chain employs TRBV6-4 and TRBJ2-2; 7 bases align to TRBD2. The length of the CDR3 is 18 residues. Trimming took 3 bases from V and 4 from J; bases not matched to a gene: 14. Germline-derived CDR1 and CDR2 are MRHNA and SNTAGT.

Of note for this clone: A read error likely explains this, since a far larger clone differs by one base. Because it lacks the conserved phenylalanine or tryptophan at the end, this CDR3 is likely a read error. The rearrangement links TRBV7-2 to TRBJ2-7; D gene unclear. The CDR3 extends over 12 amino acids. V dropped 6 bases and J dropped 3 bases, with 9 bases sitting between them. Germline V gene data show CDR1 as SGHTA and CDR2 as FQGNSA. Here the CDR3 reads CASSYGNYEQYL. The CDR3 nucleotides read TGTGCCAGCAGTTACGGAAACTACGAGCAGTACTTG.

This rearrangement joins TRBV7-3 to TRBJ2-7, with 11 bases fitting TRBD1. There are 15 residues in the CDR3. Germline V gene sequence: CDR1 SGHTA, CDR2 FQGTGA. The V gene end was trimmed by 4 bases and the J gene end by 3 bases; junction bases not matched to a gene: 5. CDR3 DNA sequence: TGTGCCAGCAGCTGGGGAGGGACAGGGGGCTACGAGCAGTACTTC. As protein: CASSWGGTGGYEQYF.

V gene TRBV30 combines with J gene TRBJ2-1, with D perhaps TRBD1 (5 bases). This CDR3 has 11 amino acids. Between the trimmed V and J ends, which lost 4 bases and 4 bases, there was a span of 5 bases. Germline assignment: CDR1 GTSNPN and CDR2 SVGIG (reference sequence). The CDR3 reads CAWTGYNEQFF. The CDR3 bases are TGTGCCTGGACAGGGTACAATGAGCAGTTCTTC.

As regards this clone: The sample contains more than one DNA sequence encoding this CDR3. V usage is TRBV18 and J usage is TRBJ2-3, with D unresolved. V was trimmed by 3 bases and J by 0 bases, leaving 7 bases between them. Germline V gives CDR1 KGHSH, CDR2 LQKENI. CDR3 length equals 14 residues. The CDR3 bases are TGTGCCAGCTCACCTCTGGACAGCACAGATACGCAGTATTTT. This encodes CASSPLDSTDTQYF.

The chain has TRBV18 and TRBJ2-5, with TRBD1 matching 7 bases. Germline V gene lookup returns CDR1 KGHSH and CDR2 LQKENI. The CDR3 consists of 17 residues. Trimming removed 0 bases from V and 1 base from J; junction bases left unmatched: 8. CDR3 protein: CASSPPGAGGTQETQYF. The CDR3 DNA is TGTGCCAGCTCACCACCCGGGGCAGGGGGTACCCAAGAGACCCAGTACTTC.